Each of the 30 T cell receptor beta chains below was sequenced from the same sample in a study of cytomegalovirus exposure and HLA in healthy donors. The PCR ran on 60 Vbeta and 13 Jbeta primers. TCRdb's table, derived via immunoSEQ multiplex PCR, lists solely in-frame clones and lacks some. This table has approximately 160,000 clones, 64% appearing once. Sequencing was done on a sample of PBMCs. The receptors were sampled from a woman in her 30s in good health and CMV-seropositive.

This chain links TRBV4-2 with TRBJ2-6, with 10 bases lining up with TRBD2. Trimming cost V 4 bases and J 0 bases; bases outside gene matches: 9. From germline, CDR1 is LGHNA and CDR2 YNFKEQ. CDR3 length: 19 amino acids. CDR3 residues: CASSPATSGTVSGANVLTF. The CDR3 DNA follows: TGTGCCAGCAGCCCCGCTACTAGCGGGACTGTCTCTGGGGCCAACGTCCTGACTTTC.

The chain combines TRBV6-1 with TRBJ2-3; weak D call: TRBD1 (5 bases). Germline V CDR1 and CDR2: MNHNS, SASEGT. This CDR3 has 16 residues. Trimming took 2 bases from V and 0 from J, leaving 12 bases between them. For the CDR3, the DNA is TGTGCCAGCAGTGAACAGGGCGCCACTAGCACAGATACGCAGTATTTT. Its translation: CASSEQGATSTDTQYF.

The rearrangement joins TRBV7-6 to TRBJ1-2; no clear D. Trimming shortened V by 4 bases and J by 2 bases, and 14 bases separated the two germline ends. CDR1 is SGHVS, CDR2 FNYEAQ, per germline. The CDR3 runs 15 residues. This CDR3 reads CASSSNLGVNYGYTF. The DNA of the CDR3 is TGTGCCAGCAGCTCCAACCTCGGGGTGAACTATGGCTACACCTTC.

CDR3 in DNA: TGTGCCAGCAGTCAGGGACAGGGCGGCGAGCAGTACTTC. Its translation: CASSQGQGGEQYF. The chain couples TRBV2 to TRBJ2-5, with 9 bases lining up with TRBD1. Near its end, the DNA agrees better with TRBJ2-7, so the J call may be wrong. The CDR3 totals 13 residues. Per the germline V gene, CDR1 is SNHLY and CDR2 is FYNNEI.

The CDR3 is CASQGPDRQQFF. Here the CDR3 DNA reads TGTGCCAGCCAGGGCCCGGACCGTCAGCAGTTCTTC. The chain has TRBV6-4 and TRBJ2-1; D may be TRBD1 (5 bases). CDR3 length: 12 amino acids. Germline lookup yields CDR1 MRHNA and CDR2 SNTAGT. With 8 bases removed from V and 11 bases from J, the gap between germline ends came to 16 bases.

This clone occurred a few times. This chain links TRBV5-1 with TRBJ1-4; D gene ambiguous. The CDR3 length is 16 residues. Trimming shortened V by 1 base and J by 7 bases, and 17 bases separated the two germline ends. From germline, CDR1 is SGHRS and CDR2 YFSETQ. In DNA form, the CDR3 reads TGCGCCAGCAGCTTGAGTCTAGAGGGTTACGGTGAAAAACTGTTTTTT. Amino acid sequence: CASSLSLEGYGEKLFF. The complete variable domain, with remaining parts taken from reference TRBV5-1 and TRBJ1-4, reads KAGVTQTPRYLIKTRGQQVTLSCSPISGHRSVSWYQQTPGQGLQFLFEYFSETQRNKGNFPGRFSGRQFSNSRSEMNVSTLELGDSALYLCASSLSLEGYGEKLFFGSGTQLSVL.

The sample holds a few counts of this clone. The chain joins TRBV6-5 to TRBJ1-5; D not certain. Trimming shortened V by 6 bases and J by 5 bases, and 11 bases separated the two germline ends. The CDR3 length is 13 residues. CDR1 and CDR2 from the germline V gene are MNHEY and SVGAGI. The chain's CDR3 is CASRPRAYQPQHF. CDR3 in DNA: TGTGCCAGCAGACCCCGAGCCTATCAGCCCCAGCATTTT.

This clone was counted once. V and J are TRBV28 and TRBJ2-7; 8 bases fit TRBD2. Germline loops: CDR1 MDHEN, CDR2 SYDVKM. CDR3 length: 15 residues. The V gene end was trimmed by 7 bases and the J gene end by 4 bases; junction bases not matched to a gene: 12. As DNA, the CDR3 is TGTGCCAGCACCATCCCGCGGGGGGCAGGGTACGAGCAGTACTTC. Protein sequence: CASTIPRGAGYEQYF.

CDR3 loop: CASSQDPGTQYF. CDR3 in DNA: TGCGCCAGCAGCCAAGACCCAGGGACGCAGTATTTT. V is TRBV4-1 and J is TRBJ2-3; D possibly corresponds to TRBD1 (5 bases). CDR1 MGHRA and CDR2 YSYEKL come from the germline V gene. This CDR3 region has 12 residues. Trimming cost V 0 bases and J 9 bases, with 7 bases left between them.

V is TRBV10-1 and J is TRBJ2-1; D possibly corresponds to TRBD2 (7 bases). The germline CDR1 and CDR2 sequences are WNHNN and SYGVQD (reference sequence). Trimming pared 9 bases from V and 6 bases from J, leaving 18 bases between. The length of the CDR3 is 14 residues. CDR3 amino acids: CASRGGKPFNEQFF. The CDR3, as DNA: TGCGCCAGTAGGGGGGGAAAGCCCTTCAATGAGCAGTTCTTC.

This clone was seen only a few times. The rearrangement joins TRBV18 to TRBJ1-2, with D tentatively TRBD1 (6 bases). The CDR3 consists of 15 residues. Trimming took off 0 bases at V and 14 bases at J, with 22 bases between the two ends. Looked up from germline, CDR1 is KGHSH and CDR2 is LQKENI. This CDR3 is CASSPPSSQGKANTF. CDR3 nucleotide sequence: TGTGCCAGCTCACCACCTTCGTCTCAGGGGAAGGCCAATACCTTC.

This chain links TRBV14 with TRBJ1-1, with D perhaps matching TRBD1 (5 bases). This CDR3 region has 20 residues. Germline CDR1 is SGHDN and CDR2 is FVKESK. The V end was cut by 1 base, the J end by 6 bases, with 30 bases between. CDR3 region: CASSQVGGRGLSTMVAEAFF. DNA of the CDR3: TGTGCCAGCAGCCAAGTGGGAGGAAGGGGACTGTCGACGATGGTCGCTGAAGCTTTCTTT.

This chain's CDR3 is CATGAGTTDTQYF. The CDR3 DNA follows: TGCGCCACCGGGGCGGGGACCACAGATACGCAGTATTTT. The gene calls are TRBV5-1 and TRBJ2-3, with D possibly TRBD2 on 6 matching bases. V was shortened by 9 bases and J by 2 bases, with 13 bases between the two germline ends. Germline lookup yields CDR1 SGHRS and CDR2 YFSETQ. This CDR3 has 13 residues.

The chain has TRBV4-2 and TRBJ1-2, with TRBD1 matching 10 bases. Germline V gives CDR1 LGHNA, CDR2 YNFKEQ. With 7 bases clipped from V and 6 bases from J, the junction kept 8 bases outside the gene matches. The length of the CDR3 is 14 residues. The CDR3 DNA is TGTGCCAGCACCCCACTGGGGACAGGGGATGGCTACACCTTC. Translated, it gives CASTPLGTGDGYTF.

CDR3 residues: CASSYFVSYGYTF. Here the CDR3 DNA reads TGTGCCAGCAGTTACTTCGTTAGCTATGGCTACACCTTC. This chain connects TRBV6-6 to TRBJ1-2; D remains ambiguous. V was clipped by 1 base and J by 4 bases, with 7 bases between them. In germline, CDR1 is MNHNY, CDR2 SVGAGI (reference sequence). This CDR3 has 13 amino acids.

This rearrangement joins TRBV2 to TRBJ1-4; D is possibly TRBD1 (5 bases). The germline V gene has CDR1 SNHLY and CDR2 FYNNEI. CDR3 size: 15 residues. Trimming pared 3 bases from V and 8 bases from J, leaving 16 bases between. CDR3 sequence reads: CASSDWGREGEKLFF. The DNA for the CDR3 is TGTGCCAGCAGTGATTGGGGGAGGGAAGGGGAAAAACTGTTTTTT. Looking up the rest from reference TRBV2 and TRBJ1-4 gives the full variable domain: EPEVTQTPSHQVTQMGQEVILRCVPISNHLYFYWYRQILGQKVEFLVSFYNNEISEKSEIFDDQFSVERPDGSNFTLKIRSTKLEDSAMYFCASSDWGREGEKLFFGSGTQLSVL.

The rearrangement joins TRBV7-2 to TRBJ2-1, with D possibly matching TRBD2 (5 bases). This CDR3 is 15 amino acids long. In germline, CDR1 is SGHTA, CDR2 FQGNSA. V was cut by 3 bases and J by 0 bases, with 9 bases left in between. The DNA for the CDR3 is TGTGCCAGCAGCTTGGGGAGCGCCTCCTACAATGAGCAGTTCTTC. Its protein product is CASSLGSASYNEQFF.

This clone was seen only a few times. The CDR3 protein is CASSRGTALNSPLHF. The CDR3 DNA is TGTGCCAGCAGCCGCGGGACCGCACTTAATTCACCCCTCCACTTT. This rearrangement joins TRBV6-5 to TRBJ1-6; a possible D gene is TRBD1 (5 bases). Trimming shortened V by 6 bases and J by 6 bases, and 15 bases separated the two germline ends. CDR1 and CDR2 (germline): MNHEY, SVGAGI. This CDR3 is built from 15 residues.

The CDR3 loop is CASRDRVYQETQYF. The DNA for the CDR3 is TGTGCCAGCAGGGATCGGGTGTACCAAGAGACCCAGTACTTC. The V and J genes are TRBV5-5 and TRBJ2-5; D call uncertain. Deletions cut 5 bases from V and 0 bases from J, with 11 bases between. The CDR3 runs 14 residues. Germline-derived CDR1 and CDR2 are SGHKS and YYEKEE (reference sequence).

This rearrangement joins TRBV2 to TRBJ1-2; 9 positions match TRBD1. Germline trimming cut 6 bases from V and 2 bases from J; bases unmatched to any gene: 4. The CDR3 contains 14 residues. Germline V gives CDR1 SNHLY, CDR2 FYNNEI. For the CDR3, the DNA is TGTGCCAGCAGACAGACAGGGGGAAACTATGGCTACACCTTC. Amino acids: CASRQTGGNYGYTF.

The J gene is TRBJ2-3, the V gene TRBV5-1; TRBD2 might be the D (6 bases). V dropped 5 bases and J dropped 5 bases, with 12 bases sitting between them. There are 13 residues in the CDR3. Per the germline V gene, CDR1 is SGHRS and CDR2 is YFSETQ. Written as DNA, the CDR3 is TGCGCCAGCAGTCCTGGGGAGGTAGATACGCAGTATTTT. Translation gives CASSPGEVDTQYF.

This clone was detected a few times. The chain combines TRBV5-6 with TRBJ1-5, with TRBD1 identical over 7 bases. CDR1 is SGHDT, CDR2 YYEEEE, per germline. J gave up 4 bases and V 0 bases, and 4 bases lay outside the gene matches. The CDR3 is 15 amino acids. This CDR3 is CASSLGGTANQPQHF. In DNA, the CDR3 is TGTGCCAGCAGCTTGGGGGGGACAGCTAATCAGCCCCAGCATTTT.

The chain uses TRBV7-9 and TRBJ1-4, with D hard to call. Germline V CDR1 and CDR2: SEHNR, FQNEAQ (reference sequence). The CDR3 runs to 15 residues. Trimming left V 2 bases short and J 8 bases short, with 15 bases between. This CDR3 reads CASSLSGIGREKLFF. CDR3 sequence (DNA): TGTGCCAGCAGCTTAAGCGGTATAGGCAGGGAAAAACTGTTTTTT.

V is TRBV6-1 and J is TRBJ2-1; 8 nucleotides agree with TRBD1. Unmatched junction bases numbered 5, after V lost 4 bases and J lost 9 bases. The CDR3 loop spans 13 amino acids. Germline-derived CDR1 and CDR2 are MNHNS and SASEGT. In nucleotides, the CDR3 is TGTGCCAGCAGTGCGGACAGGGTGAGTGAGCAGTTCTTC. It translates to CASSADRVSEQFF.

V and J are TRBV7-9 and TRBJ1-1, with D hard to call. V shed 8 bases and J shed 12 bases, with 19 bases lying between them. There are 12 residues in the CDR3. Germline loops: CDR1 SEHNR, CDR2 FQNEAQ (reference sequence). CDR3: CASSTGRAVPFF. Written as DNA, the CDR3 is TGTGCCAGCTCTACCGGGCGGGCCGTCCCTTTCTTT.

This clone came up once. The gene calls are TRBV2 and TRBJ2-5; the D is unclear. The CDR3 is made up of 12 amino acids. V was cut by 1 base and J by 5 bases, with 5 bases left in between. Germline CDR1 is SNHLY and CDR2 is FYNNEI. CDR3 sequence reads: CASSEGQETQYF. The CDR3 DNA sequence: TGTGCCAGCAGTGAAGGGCAGGAGACCCAGTACTTC.

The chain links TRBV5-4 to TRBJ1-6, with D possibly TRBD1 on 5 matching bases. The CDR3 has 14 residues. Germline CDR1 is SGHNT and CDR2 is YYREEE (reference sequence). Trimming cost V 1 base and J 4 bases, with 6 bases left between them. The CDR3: CASSLRGYNSPLHF. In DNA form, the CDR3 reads TGTGCCAGCAGCTTGCGGGGGTATAATTCACCCCTCCACTTT.

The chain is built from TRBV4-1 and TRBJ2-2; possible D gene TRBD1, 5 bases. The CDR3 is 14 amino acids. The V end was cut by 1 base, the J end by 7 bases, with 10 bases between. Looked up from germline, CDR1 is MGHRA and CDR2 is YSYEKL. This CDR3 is CASSQVGRDGELFF. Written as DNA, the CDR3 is TGCGCCAGCAGCCAAGTCGGCAGGGACGGGGAGCTGTTTTTT.

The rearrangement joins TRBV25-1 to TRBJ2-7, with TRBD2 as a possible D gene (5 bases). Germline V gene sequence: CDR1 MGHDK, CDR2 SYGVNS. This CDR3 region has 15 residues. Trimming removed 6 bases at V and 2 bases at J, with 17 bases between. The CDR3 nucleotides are TGTGCCAGCAGGTACACTAGAGACGTTACCTACGAGCAGTACTTC. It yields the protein CASRYTRDVTYEQYF.

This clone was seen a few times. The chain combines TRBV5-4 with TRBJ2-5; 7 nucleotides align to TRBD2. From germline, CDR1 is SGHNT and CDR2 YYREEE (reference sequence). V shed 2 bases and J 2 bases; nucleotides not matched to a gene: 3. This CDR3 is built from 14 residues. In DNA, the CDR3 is TGTGCCAGCAGCTTCGGGACTAATCAAGAGACCCAGTACTTC. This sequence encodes CASSFGTNQETQYF.